This TCR beta chain came from a study of T cell changes during pregnancy in multiple sclerosis. V was pared by 1 base and J by 5 bases, with 5 bases of the junction left unmatched. Germline-derived CDR1 and CDR2 are MGHRA and YSYEKL. The CDR3 contains 15 residues. The repertoire was sequenced with immunoSEQ multiplex PCR; TCRdb's copy has only in-frame clones and lacks some. The sample contains tens of thousands of clones, roughly 93% of which appear only once. The receptor comes from a female donor with multiple sclerosis, enrolled in a pregnancy study. The input for sequencing was peripheral blood, taken in the third trimester of pregnancy. This sequence joins TRBV4-1 and TRBJ2-3, with 8 bases fitting TRBD2. The CDR3 nucleotides are TGCGCCAGCAGCCAAGTTGGGCTAGCGGGAGATACGCAGTATTTT. Residues: CASSQVGLAGDTQYF.